Below are 11 T cell receptor beta chains sequenced from a single sample in a study of molecular identifiers for immune sequencing clone quantification. TCRdb re-called the PCR reads through MiXCR, storing one row per CDR3 protein. The data contain around 480,000 distinct CDR3 sequences, over 20% of them seen just once; the ten biggest clones take up 0.65% to 0.95%. Sequencing was carried out using naive CD8+ T cells from blood, with Jurkat cell RNA spiked in. Regarding subset: FACS-sorted CD8+CD4-CCR7+CD45RA+ naive T cells. These receptors all stem from a human donor in good health. Some libraries in this study had Jurkat cell RNA spiked in.

This clonotype showed up just a few times. V and J are TRBV11-2 and TRBJ2-5; 8 bases map to TRBD1. The CDR3 has 15 amino acids. CDR1 and CDR2 from the germline V gene are SGHAT and FQNNGV. V shed 5 bases and J 1 base; nucleotides not matched to a gene: 6. The CDR3 coding sequence is TGTGCCAGCAGCCGTACCGGGACAGGCCAAGAGACCCAGTACTTC. As protein: CASSRTGTGQETQYF.

Comment on this clonotype: An end of the junction does not agree with germline; a read error may underlie this. The chain couples TRBV19 to TRBJ2-7; D is possibly TRBD2 (6 bases). Germline V gene data show CDR1 as LNHDA and CDR2 as SQIVND (reference sequence). The CDR3 sequence is 16 residues long. The CDR3 region has the DNA TGTGCCAGTAGTATTGGAGGGAGAGGATATCACTACAAGCAGTACTTC. This encodes CASSIGGRGYHYKQYF.

Comment on this clonotype: A much larger clone lies a single base off, so this may be a read error. This chain joins TRBV20-1 and TRBJ2-7; no firm D call. Per germline, CDR1 DFQATT and CDR2 SNEGSKA (reference sequence). The CDR3 loop spans 13 amino acids. The V and J ends lost 6 bases and 1 base respectively, with 13 bases between them. CDR3 in amino acids: CSATGRRSYEQYF. The CDR3 DNA reads as TGCAGTGCAACGGGCAGGCGTTCCTACGAGCAGTACTTC.

A few counts support this clonotype. V is TRBV4-3 and J is TRBJ1-5; D gene unclear. The CDR3 runs to 15 residues. The germline CDR1 and CDR2 sequences are LGHNA and YSLEER. Trimming removed 2 bases from V and 5 bases from J, with 13 bases in between. CDR3 amino acids: CASSQSDGGYQPQHF. CDR3 bases: TGCGCCAGCAGCCAATCGGACGGTGGCTATCAGCCCCAGCATTTT.

This clonotype was seen at least ten times. The gene calls are TRBV27 and TRBJ1-1; 7 bases line up with TRBD1. CDR1 is MNHEY, CDR2 SMNVEV, per germline (reference sequence). CDR3 size: 13 residues. With V trimmed by 11 bases and J by 8 bases, 14 bases remained unmatched. The CDR3 DNA follows: TGTGCCGCCCGACCCTCGGGACAGCCAGAAGCTTTCTTT. The encoded protein is CAARPSGQPEAFF.

The genes are TRBV10-3 and TRBJ2-5; either TRBD1 or TRBD2 may fit D (5 bases each). CDR1 is ENHRY and CDR2 is SYGVKD in the germline V gene. The CDR3 totals 17 residues. V dropped 0 bases and J dropped 2 bases, with 16 bases sitting between them. DNA of the CDR3: TGTGCCATCAGTGAGTCAGGGACCACTACTGAACAAGAGACCCAGTACTTC. It yields the protein CAISESGTTTEQETQYF.

This clonotype was counted many times. The gene calls are TRBV29-1 and TRBJ2-1, with D tentatively TRBD2 (6 bases). V lost 4 bases and J lost 5, with 24 bases in between. CDR1 is SQVTM and CDR2 is ANQGSEA in the germline V gene. This CDR3 has 17 amino acids. This CDR3 is CSVVSGGGAGSDNEQFF. The CDR3, as DNA: TGCAGCGTTGTATCGGGCGGAGGGGCAGGGTCCGACAATGAGCAGTTCTTC.

Comment on this clonotype: One base away lies a much larger clone, so this may be a sequencing read error. This rearrangement joins TRBV5-1 to TRBJ1-6, with D possibly TRBD1 on 5 matching bases. V lost 4 bases to trimming and J lost 0 bases, with 20 bases between them. Germline V gives CDR1 SGHRS, CDR2 YFSETQ. The CDR3 is made up of 19 amino acids. CDR3 coding DNA: TGCGCCAGCAGCAACCGGGGCAGATACTCAAGCTCCTATAATTCACCCCTCCACTTT. Translation gives CASSNRGRYSSSYNSPLHF.

This clonotype was detected only a few times. The CDR3 loop is CSASQLAGVFEQYF. CDR3 coding DNA: TGCAGTGCGAGTCAGCTAGCGGGAGTATTCGAGCAGTACTTC. The chain uses TRBV20-1 and TRBJ2-7, with 10 nucleotides matching TRBD2. Looked up from germline, CDR1 is DFQATT and CDR2 is SNEGSKA (reference sequence). The CDR3 spans 14 residues. J was trimmed by 6 bases and V by 6 bases; bases with no gene match: 11.

Ten or more counts support this clonotype. Relative to the germline gene, one junction end is altered; a read error may explain this. V is TRBV14 and J is TRBJ1-4, with a weak D call TRBD1 (6 bases). The CDR3 runs 13 residues. The germline CDR1 and CDR2 sequences are SGHDN and FVKESK. In nucleotides, the CDR3 is TGTGCCAGCAGCCAAGATCCCCGGGGGACACGGCTTTTT. Its translation: CASSQDPRGTRLF.

Remarks on this clonotype: A read error is possible here, since a much larger clone lies one base away. The chain joins TRBV12-3 or TRBV12-4 to TRBJ2-3; no firm D call. V lost 3 bases and J 0 bases, leaving 13 bases between the germline ends. This CDR3 is built from 16 residues. The CDR3 sequence is CASSFRVGYSTDTQYF. The CDR3 DNA follows: TGTGCCAGCAGTTTCCGGGTGGGATATAGCACAGATACGCAGTATTTT.